Below are 5 T cell receptor beta chains sequenced from a single sample in a study of blood T cells in healthy people across ages. For the second PCR, which ran for about 7 to 11 cycles, a sample-barcoded 5' primer and a J-beta primer mix were used. TCRdb passed the 5' RACE reads through MiXCR, listing each CDR3 protein once. The sample yields around 1,600,000 distinct CDR3 sequences, under 55% seen once. The source material was blood. The receptor source for this set is a woman aged 18-29 years in good health.

This clonotype was picked up a small number of times. The rearrangement uses TRBV10-3 and TRBJ2-4; TRBD2 is a possible D gene (6 bases). CDR3 length equals 11 residues. The germline V gene has CDR1 ENHRY and CDR2 SYGVKD. The V gene lost 10 bases and the J gene lost 6 bases, with 10 bases spanning the gap. This chain's CDR3 is CATLEGNIQYF. Written as DNA, the CDR3 is TGTGCCACCTTGGAGGGAAACATTCAGTACTTC.

The CDR3 DNA reads as TGTGCCAGCAGTTACCGGGGACTAGCGGGAGTAGATGAGCAGTACTTC. Translated, it gives CASSYRGLAGVDEQYF. The chain joins TRBV6-6 to TRBJ2-5; 14 bases agree with TRBD2. Germline V lookup: CDR1 MNHNY, CDR2 SVGAGI (reference sequence). The CDR3 contains 16 residues. V lost 2 bases and J lost 11; bases outside the gene matches: 10.

The chain couples TRBV7-2 to TRBJ1-5; the D is unclear. This CDR3 region has 16 residues. Trimming stripped 4 bases from V and 2 bases from J, with 15 bases between. Germline values: CDR1 SGHTA, CDR2 FQGNSA. CDR3 residues: CASSSDTLRGNQPQHF. As DNA, the CDR3 is TGTGCCAGCAGCTCAGACACCCTTAGAGGCAATCAGCCCCAGCATTTT. Filled out from reference TRBV7-2 and TRBJ1-5, the complete variable domain reads GAGVSQSPSNKVTEKGKDVELRCDPISGHTALYWYRQSLGQGLEFLIYFQGNSAPDKSGLPSDRFSAERTGGSVSTLTIQRTQQEDSAVYLCASSSDTLRGNQPQHFGDGTRLSIL.

This chain joins TRBV27 and TRBJ2-4; D unclear. The J call may be in error: the DNA end matches TRBJ2-7 better. The germline V gene encodes CDR1 MNHEY and CDR2 SMNVEV (reference sequence). This CDR3 contains 16 residues. DNA for the CDR3: TGTGCCAGCAGTAAACAAGGAAGCGTCAGGCGATACGAGCAGTACTTC. This encodes CASSKQGSVRRYEQYF.

The V call is TRBV7-2, the J call TRBJ2-4; maybe TRBD1 (6 bases). The CDR3 is 13 residues long. Germline lookup yields CDR1 SGHTA and CDR2 FQGNSA. V shed 0 bases and J shed 13 bases, with 13 bases lying between them. The CDR3 coding sequence is TGTGCCAGCAGCTTAGCGCGACCACAGGGCCAGTACTTC. It translates to CASSLARPQGQYF. Using reference TRBV7-2 and TRBJ2-4 for the parts outside the CDR3, the full variable domain is GAGVSQSPSNKVTEKGKDVELRCDPISGHTALYWYRQSLGQGLEFLIYFQGNSAPDKSGLPSDRFSAERTGGSVSTLTIQRTQQEDSAVYLCASSLARPQGQYFGAGTRLSVL.